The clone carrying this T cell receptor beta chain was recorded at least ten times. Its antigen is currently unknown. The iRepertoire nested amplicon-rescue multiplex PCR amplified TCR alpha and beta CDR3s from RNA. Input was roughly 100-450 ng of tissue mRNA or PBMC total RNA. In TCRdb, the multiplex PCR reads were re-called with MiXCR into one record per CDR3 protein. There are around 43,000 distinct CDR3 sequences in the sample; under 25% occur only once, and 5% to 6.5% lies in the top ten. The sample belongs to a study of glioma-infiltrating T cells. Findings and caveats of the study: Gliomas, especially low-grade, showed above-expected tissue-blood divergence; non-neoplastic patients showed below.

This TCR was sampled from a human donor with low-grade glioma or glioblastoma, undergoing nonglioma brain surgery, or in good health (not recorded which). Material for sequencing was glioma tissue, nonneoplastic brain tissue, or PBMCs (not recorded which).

The CDR3 reads CASREWDRGFLEQFF. The CDR3 DNA sequence: TGTGCCAGCAGAGAATGGGACAGGGGTTTCCTGGAGCAGTTCTTC. The chain links TRBV6-1 to TRBJ2-1; 10 nucleotides line up with TRBD1. Germline values: CDR1 MNHNS, CDR2 SASEGT. This CDR3 is 15 amino acids long. V dropped 6 bases and J dropped 10; count of bases not matched to a gene: 12.